The next 18 T cell receptor beta chains were all read from a single sample in a study of cytotoxic CD8 clonotypes in ibrutinib-treated CLL. Sequencing used immunoSEQ multiplex PCR; TCRdb keeps in-frame clones, though not all of them. The sample records 53,000 or so clones, nearly 55% being singletons. Sequences were derived from PBMCs, sampled at disease progression, from a patient treated with ibrutinib. These receptors were obtained from a human donor with chronic lymphocytic leukemia.

The chain has TRBV5-1 and TRBJ2-7, with D tentatively TRBD2 (5 bases). The CDR3 extends over 14 amino acids. Trimming shortened V by 1 base and J by 7 bases, and 15 bases separated the two germline ends. Germline CDR1 is SGHRS and CDR2 is YFSETQ. Here the CDR3 reads CASSLSVLSGEQYF. The CDR3 DNA is TGCGCCAGCAGCTTGTCAGTCCTCTCGGGAGAGCAGTACTTC.

This clone showed up just a few times. The chain carries TRBV4-1 and TRBJ1-2; D may be TRBD1 (5 bases). V shed 1 base and J shed 4 bases, with 16 bases lying between them. The CDR3 has 16 amino acids. Germline V gene data show CDR1 as MGHRA and CDR2 as YSYEKL. As DNA, the CDR3 is TGCGCCAGCAGCCAAGTCGGTGCAGGGTCTCTCTATGGCTACACCTTC. Protein product: CASSQVGAGSLYGYTF.

The chain couples TRBV18 to TRBJ1-4, with a weak D call TRBD1 (6 bases). This CDR3 contains 16 residues. Germline CDR1 reads KGHSH; CDR2 reads LQKENI. Trimming removed 3 bases at V and 4 bases at J, with 15 bases between. CDR3 in amino acids: CASSPETGALNEKLFF. CDR3 nucleotide sequence: TGTGCCAGCTCACCCGAAACGGGGGCCCTTAATGAAAAACTGTTTTTT. The variable domain in full, completed from reference TRBV18 and TRBJ1-4, reads NAGVMQNPRHLVRRRGQEARLRCSPMKGHSHVYWYRQLPEEGLKFMVYLQKENIIDESGMPKERFSAEFPKEGPSILRIQQVVRGDSAAYFCASSPETGALNEKLFFGSGTQLSVL.

In its sample, this clone was seen a few times. The V gene is TRBV4-1, the J gene TRBJ2-3, with D maybe TRBD2 (5 bases). The V and J ends lost 6 bases and 1 base respectively, with 14 bases between them. The CDR3 extends over 15 amino acids. From germline, CDR1 is MGHRA and CDR2 YSYEKL. CDR3 amino acids: CASRQRGGGTDTQYF. The CDR3 coding sequence is TGCGCCAGCAGACAACGTGGAGGTGGCACAGATACGCAGTATTTT.

The chain is built from TRBV4-3 and TRBJ2-2, with 9 positions matching TRBD1. The CDR3 has 14 amino acids. Trimming removed 7 bases from V and 5 bases from J; junction bases left unmatched: 5. Germline V gives CDR1 LGHNA, CDR2 YSLEER. The CDR3 sequence is CASKWTGETGELFF. Written as DNA, the CDR3 is TGCGCCAGCAAATGGACAGGGGAAACCGGGGAGCTGTTTTTT.

This clone showed up just a few times. The chain combines TRBV11-2 with TRBJ2-5; D unclear. The CDR3 consists of 16 residues. V dropped 0 bases and J dropped 5 bases, with 16 bases sitting between them. Germline CDR1 reads SGHAT; CDR2 reads FQNNGV. In DNA, the CDR3 is TGTGCCAGCAGCTTAGATTATTTTGGTATCGGGGAGACCCAGTACTTC. It is translated as CASSLDYFGIGETQYF.

This chain links TRBV19 with TRBJ1-4; D not certain. Trimming cost V 3 bases and J 7 bases, with 6 bases left between them. This CDR3 has 12 amino acids. CDR1 LNHDA and CDR2 SQIVND come from the germline V gene (reference sequence). The CDR3 loop reads CASSIYAEKLFF. Here the CDR3 DNA reads TGTGCCAGTAGTATTTATGCTGAAAAACTGTTTTTT.

The V call is TRBV7-9, the J call TRBJ2-2; D is possibly TRBD1 (5 bases). The ends were cut back, 5 bases at V and 5 bases at J, with 9 bases in the middle. Germline assignment: CDR1 SEHNR and CDR2 FQNEAQ (reference sequence). The CDR3 has 13 residues. In nucleotides, the CDR3 is TGTGCCAGCAGCCCCAGGGAAACCGGGGAGCTGTTTTTT. It specifies CASSPRETGELFF.

This clone has more than one count but fewer than ten. This chain connects TRBV2 to TRBJ2-5, with TRBD2 matching over 13 bases. CDR1 SNHLY and CDR2 FYNNEI come from the germline V gene. V lost 6 bases and J lost 7; bases outside the gene matches: 8. The CDR3 length is 15 residues. The CDR3 DNA reads TGTGCCAGCAGAGTACTAGCGGGGGGGCAGGGGACCCAGTACTTC. This encodes CASRVLAGGQGTQYF.

V gene TRBV15 combines with J gene TRBJ2-1, with D unresolved. This CDR3 spans 16 amino acids. Looked up from germline, CDR1 is LNHNV and CDR2 is YYDKDF (reference sequence). V shed 0 bases and J shed 0 bases, with 9 bases lying between them. In DNA form, the CDR3 reads TGTGCCACCAGCAGAGATCTCGGCAGCTCCTACAATGAGCAGTTCTTC. This encodes CATSRDLGSSYNEQFF.

J is TRBJ1-4 and V is TRBV6-5; unclear D gene. The germline V gene encodes CDR1 MNHEY and CDR2 SVGAGI. This CDR3 is 11 amino acids long. The ends were cut back, 5 bases at V and 15 bases at J, with 13 bases in the middle. The CDR3 nucleotides are TGTGCCAGCAGTGAATGGGAGTCGGTGTTTTTT. This encodes CASSEWESVFF.

This clone has a count of ten or more. This chain joins TRBV6-6 and TRBJ1-1; D remains ambiguous. This CDR3 comprises 9 residues. The V and J ends lost 8 bases and 10 bases respectively, with 8 bases between them. Germline V gene sequence: CDR1 MNHNY, CDR2 SVGAGI (reference sequence). CDR3 residues: CASGLAAFF. CDR3 coding DNA: TGTGCCAGCGGTTTAGCAGCTTTCTTT.

This clone was counted only a few times. This rearrangement joins TRBV5-1 to TRBJ2-7; 7 bases are shared with TRBD1. Trimming took 2 bases from V and 3 from J; bases not matched to a gene: 5. From germline, CDR1 is SGHRS and CDR2 YFSETQ. CDR3 length equals 14 residues. The CDR3 region has the DNA TGCGCCAGCAGCTTTGGGGCAGGGGGCTACGAGCAGTACTTC. The encoded protein is CASSFGAGGYEQYF.

This clone occurred a few times. The rearrangement joins TRBV13 to TRBJ1-2; D remains ambiguous. Germline CDR1 PRHDT, CDR2 FYEKMQ (reference sequence). V was trimmed by 0 bases and J by 4 bases, leaving 15 bases between them. The CDR3 contains 16 residues. The CDR3 DNA reads as TGTGCCAGCAGCTTAGGCCTAAACCCCGGGATCTATGGCTACACCTTC. Protein sequence: CASSLGLNPGIYGYTF.

The CDR3 bases are TGCGCCAGCAGCCAACTAGCGGGAGTGGCAGATACGCAGTATTTT. Protein: CASSQLAGVADTQYF. This rearrangement joins TRBV4-3 to TRBJ2-3; 10 bases agree with TRBD2. Trimming at V came to 2 bases and at J to 4 bases, leaving 3 bases not matched to a gene. Germline CDR1 reads LGHNA; CDR2 reads YSLEER. The length of the CDR3 is 15 residues.

The chain employs TRBV6-6 and TRBJ1-6; no reliable D call. V gave up 0 bases and J gave up 7 bases, with 7 bases separating them. The germline gives CDR1 MNHNY, CDR2 SVGAGI (reference sequence). The CDR3 spans 14 residues. The CDR3 DNA is TGTGCCAGCAGTTACTCGGAACTGAATTCACCCCTCCACTTT. Its protein is CASSYSELNSPLHF.

This clone occurred a few times. This sequence joins TRBV27 and TRBJ2-7; D may be TRBD1 (6 bases). Trimming pared 4 bases from V and 0 bases from J, leaving 10 bases between. The germline V gene has CDR1 MNHEY and CDR2 SMNVEV (reference sequence). The CDR3 totals 14 residues. CDR3: CASSYGTSSYEQYF. The DNA of the CDR3 is TGTGCCAGCAGTTACGGGACAAGCTCCTACGAGCAGTACTTC.

This rearrangement joins TRBV2 to TRBJ2-6, with D hard to call. CDR1 SNHLY and CDR2 FYNNEI come from the germline V gene. The V gene lost 7 bases and the J gene lost 0 bases, with 4 bases spanning the gap. The CDR3 runs to 13 residues. DNA of the CDR3: TGTGCCAGCAAGACCTCTGGGGCCAACGTCCTGACTTTC. As protein: CASKTSGANVLTF.